This entry lists 10 T cell receptor beta chains sequenced from one sample in a study of T cells after yellow fever vaccination. TCRdb independently ran MiXCR on the 5' RACE reads; one entry per CDR3 protein. The sample carries 200,000 to 300,000 distinct CDR3 sequences, approximately 3.5% recorded once. The starting material was PBMCs, obtained 15 days after the yellow fever booster vaccination. The receptors here all came from a man between 18 and 29 years old who received the YFV17D yellow fever vaccine.

There are many counts of this clonotype. The V call is TRBV2, the J call TRBJ2-3; D remains unclear. This CDR3 comprises 14 residues. Germline V lookup: CDR1 SNHLY, CDR2 FYNNEI. The V end was cut by 2 bases, the J end by 5 bases, with 11 bases between. CDR3 DNA: TGTGCCAGCAGTGAACTAGACGGAATAGATACGCAGTATTTT. Its protein product is CASSELDGIDTQYF.

This clonotype was recorded a few times. V gene TRBV19 combines with J gene TRBJ2-7; no firm D call. CDR3 length: 13 amino acids. V shed 5 bases and J shed 6 bases, with 14 bases lying between them. Germline V lookup: CDR1 LNHDA, CDR2 SQIVND (reference sequence). The DNA for the CDR3 is TGTGCCAGTAGTGCGTATATTAATGGCGAGCAGTACGTC. Translated: CASSAYINGEQYV.

This clonotype was seen repeatedly, ten times or more. A much larger clone differs from this one at a single base, so this may be a read error. This chain joins TRBV5-5 and TRBJ2-1; no firm D call. Germline V gives CDR1 SGHKS, CDR2 YYEKEE (reference sequence). Trimming pared 4 bases from V and 3 bases from J, leaving 5 bases between. The CDR3 covers 12 residues. CDR3 in DNA: TGTGCCAGCAGCCTTAGCTACAATGAGCAGTTCTTC. This codes for CASSLSYNEQFF.

This clonotype was seen repeatedly, ten times or more. The chain carries TRBV24-1 and TRBJ2-1; possibly TRBD1 for D (6 bases). The CDR3 extends over 15 amino acids. The germline CDR1 and CDR2 sequences are KGHDR and SFDVKD. V lost 3 bases and J 5 bases, leaving 13 bases between the germline ends. The CDR3 bases are TGTGCCACCAGTGATCCAGGGGTGTCGAACAATGAGCAGTTCTTC. This gives the protein CATSDPGVSNNEQFF.

This clonotype was found many times. The J gene is TRBJ2-7, the V gene TRBV5-8; the D gene is possibly TRBD2 (5 bases). CDR3 length: 13 residues. V dropped 2 bases and J dropped 8 bases, with 14 bases sitting between them. CDR1 is SGHTS, CDR2 YDEGEE, per germline. In DNA, the CDR3 is TGTGCCAGCAGCTTATACGGGAATGTGCAGCAGTACTTC. Its translation is CASSLYGNVQQYF.

The chain has TRBV12-3 or TRBV12-4 and TRBJ2-1; 7 nucleotides agree with TRBD1. V shed 8 bases and J 5 bases; nucleotides not matched to a gene: 6. The CDR3 runs to 13 residues. The CDR3 region has the DNA TGTGCCAGCGAGACAGGGATGGACAATGAGCAGTTCTTC. It yields the protein CASETGMDNEQFF.

Ten or more counts support this clonotype. This chain joins TRBV4-1 and TRBJ2-5, with 14 bases identical to TRBD2. The CDR3 contains 17 residues. With V trimmed by 2 bases and J by 5 bases, 7 bases remained unmatched. CDR1 is MGHRA, CDR2 YSYEKL, per germline. CDR3 region: CASSQYGTSGGLETQYF. CDR3 coding DNA: TGCGCCAGCAGCCAATATGGGACTAGCGGGGGCCTGGAGACCCAGTACTTC.

The rearrangement joins TRBV27 to TRBJ2-1; D is uncertain. V shed 5 bases and J shed 9 bases, with 14 bases lying between them. Germline CDR1 is MNHEY and CDR2 is SMNVEV (reference sequence). The CDR3 sequence is 13 residues long. The CDR3 DNA sequence: TGTGCCAGCAGTCCACCGGGCACCCCTGAGCAGTTCTTC. Translation: CASSPPGTPEQFF.

The sample holds many counts of this clonotype. The chain combines TRBV7-6 with TRBJ2-3; 9 positions match TRBD2. The CDR3 runs 16 residues. V dropped 2 bases and J dropped 1; count of bases not matched to a gene: 4. Germline V CDR1 and CDR2: SGHVS, FNYEAQ. The CDR3 DNA follows: TGTGCCAGCAGCTTATTCCGCGGGGGGGGCACAGATACGCAGTATTTT. It specifies CASSLFRGGGTDTQYF.

The chain has TRBV29-1 and TRBJ1-1, with 10 bases that match TRBD1. The V and J ends lost 3 bases and 10 bases, in that order; junction bases with no gene match: 11. Germline lookup yields CDR1 SQVTM and CDR2 ANQGSEA. This CDR3 has 14 amino acids. CDR3 nucleotides: TGCAGCGTTGACCAGGCGGGACAGGGGATAATAGCTTTCTTT. Residues: CSVDQAGQGIIAFF.